This TCR beta chain was sequenced during a study of identical twins. Study results and limitations: Out-of-frame TCR alpha sharing observed in monozygotic twins exceeded model estimates. High-abundance cord blood beta clonotypes had fewer insertions; memory repertoires showed none. Invariant MAIT and iNKT cells could partly confound zero-insertion analyses.

Of note for this clonotype: The antigen is not known.

Unmatched junction bases numbered 5, after V lost 4 bases and J lost 2 bases. Germline CDR1 reads SGHNT; CDR2 reads YYREEE (reference sequence). CDR3 size: 14 residues. Template switching added a universal primer site; cDNA carried unique molecular identifiers. MiXCR, applied by TCRdb to the 5' RACE reads, yields one record per CDR3 protein. This sample has about 660,000 distinct CDR3 sequences, with more than 6.5% found just once. The same sample was also studied in work on yellow fever vaccine responses in identical twins.

This chain joins TRBV5-4 and TRBJ1-1; 7 positions match TRBD1. The TCR sequence derives from a woman aged 18 to 35 in good health. Material: PBMCs. The CDR3 nucleotides are TGTGCCAGCAGCCCGGGACAGATTAACACTGAAGCTTTCTTT. It yields the protein CASSPGQINTEAFF.